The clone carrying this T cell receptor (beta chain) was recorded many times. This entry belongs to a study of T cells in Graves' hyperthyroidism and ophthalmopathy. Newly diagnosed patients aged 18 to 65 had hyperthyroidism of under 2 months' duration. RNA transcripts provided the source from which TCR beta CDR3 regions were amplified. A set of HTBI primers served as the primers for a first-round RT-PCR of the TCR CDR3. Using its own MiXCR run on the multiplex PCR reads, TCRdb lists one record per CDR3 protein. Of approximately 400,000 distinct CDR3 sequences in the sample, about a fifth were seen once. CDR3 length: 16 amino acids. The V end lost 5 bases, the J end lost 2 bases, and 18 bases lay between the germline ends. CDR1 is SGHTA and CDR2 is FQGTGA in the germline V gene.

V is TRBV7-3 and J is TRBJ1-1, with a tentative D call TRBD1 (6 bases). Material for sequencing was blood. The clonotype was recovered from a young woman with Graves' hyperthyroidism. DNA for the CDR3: TGTGCCAGCAGCAGGACAGCTAATCCATTTAACACTGAAGCTTTCTTT. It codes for CASSRTANPFNTEAFF.